This TCR beta chain stems from a study of cytomegalovirus exposure and HLA in healthy donors. To note about this clone: Its target is unknown.

CDR3 length: 14 residues. The germline V gene encodes CDR1 SGHNT and CDR2 YENEEA. V dropped 5 bases and J dropped 3 bases, with 10 bases sitting between them. Whole-study results and caveats: Researchers reported in a later analysis that common viral pathogens appeared linked to several top clusters. Later on, a genetic analysis was performed. It linked a missense variant in DCLRE1C with V- and J-gene trimming of TCR beta.

PCR used 60 Vbeta primers and 13 Jbeta primers. Generated by immunoSEQ multiplex PCR, the TCRdb table keeps only in-frame clones and is missing some. In all, the sample yields 74,000 or so clones. The sequence came from a woman aged 55 to 70 in good health and CMV-seronegative. This chain joins TRBV11-3 and TRBJ2-2; D is perhaps TRBD1 (5 bases). Sequencing input: PBMCs. As DNA, the CDR3 is TGTGCCAGCAGCGCCCAGGGCGACACCGGGGAGCTGTTTTTT. Translation gives CASSAQGDTGELFF.